Below, 22 T cell receptor beta chains from the same sample are listed, as sequenced in a study of metastatic and nonmetastatic thyroid tumors. TCRdb used MiXCR to call clones anew from the PCR reads. The sample has 30,000 to 35,000 clones, approximately 16% seen once. Thyroid surgery took place with no prior treatment in any patient. What was sequenced was blood. These receptors came from a male donor with papillary thyroid cancer or a benign thyroid nodule (not recorded which). Some clones in this sample may be carry-over from other donors' samples.

The sample holds many counts of this clone. This sequence joins TRBV11-2 and TRBJ2-2; TRBD2 aligns across 7 bases. The V gene end was trimmed by 1 base and the J gene end by 7 bases; junction bases not matched to a gene: 12. This CDR3 spans 17 amino acids. The germline V gene has CDR1 SGHAT and CDR2 FQNNGV. The CDR3 coding sequence is TGTGCCAGCAGCTTAGTAAGCGGGAAAACGACACGCGGGGAGCTGTTTTTT. It is translated as CASSLVSGKTTRGELFF. The complete variable domain, with remaining parts taken from reference TRBV11-2 and TRBJ2-2, reads EAGVAQSPRYKIIEKRQSVAFWCNPISGHATLYWYQQILGQGPKLLIQFQNNGVVDDSQLPKDRFSAERLKGVDSTLKIQPAKLEDSAVYLCASSLVSGKTTRGELFFGEGSRLTVL.

This clone was seen ten or more times. The CDR3 DNA reads TGTGCCAGCAGCCAGGGGAGGGGGTATGGCTACACCTTC. It translates to CASSQGRGYGYTF. V and J are TRBV3-1 and TRBJ1-2, with D perhaps matching TRBD1 (6 bases). V lost 3 bases to trimming and J lost 5 bases, with 10 bases between them. This CDR3 comprises 13 residues. CDR1 and CDR2 from the germline V gene are LGHDT and YNNKEL (reference sequence).

The CDR3 sequence: CASNPFGTGINEQYF. DNA of the CDR3: TGTGCCAGCAACCCCTTTGGAACAGGCATCAACGAGCAGTACTTC. This chain uses TRBV6-1 with TRBJ2-7, with a tentative D call TRBD1 (5 bases). Looked up from germline, CDR1 is MNHNS and CDR2 is SASEGT. Trimming removed 7 bases from V and 5 bases from J, with 21 bases in between. The CDR3 is 15 amino acids.

The CDR3 here is CASRTGEGNEQYF. The CDR3 DNA follows: TGTGCCAGCCGGACGGGTGAAGGAAACGAGCAGTACTTC. The chain recombines TRBV6-1 with TRBJ2-7; no definite D call. This CDR3 comprises 13 residues. The V end lost 8 bases, the J end lost 5 bases, and 16 bases lay between the germline ends. The germline gives CDR1 MNHNS, CDR2 SASEGT.

With regard to this clone: Possible read error: a much larger clone is one base away. The V call is TRBV27, the J call TRBJ2-3, with 8 bases matching TRBD1. Germline V lookup: CDR1 MNHEY, CDR2 SMNVEV (reference sequence). V dropped 0 bases and J dropped 2; count of bases not matched to a gene: 4. CDR3 length: 16 residues. The CDR3 loop is CASSLSLTGATDTQYF. The CDR3 coding sequence is TGTGCCAGCAGTTTATCGTTGACAGGGGCCACAGATACGCAGTATTTT.

This clone was detected only a few times. With a much larger clone just one base away, this may be a read error. The chain links TRBV7-2 to TRBJ1-5, with D unclear. The CDR3 totals 14 residues. Germline V lookup: CDR1 SGHTA, CDR2 FQGNSA. The CDR3 DNA sequence: TGTGCCCGCAGCTTAATAGTCAGCAATCAGCCCCAGCATTTT. Translation: CARSLIVSNQPQHF.

This clone has ten or more counts. The CDR3 sequence: CASSPGQGATDTQYF. The CDR3 DNA reads as TGTGCCAGCAGTCCCGGACAGGGGGCCACAGATACGCAGTATTTT. This chain connects TRBV6-1 to TRBJ2-3; TRBD1 aligns across 11 bases. This CDR3 contains 15 residues. Trimming took 5 bases from V and 2 from J; bases not matched to a gene: 3. From germline, CDR1 is MNHNS and CDR2 SASEGT.

This clone has at least ten counts. V usage is TRBV10-3 and J usage is TRBJ2-7; 9 nucleotides line up with TRBD2. Germline assignment: CDR1 ENHRY and CDR2 SYGVKD. J gave up 5 bases and V 8 bases, and 4 bases lay outside the gene matches. The CDR3 runs 12 residues. The CDR3 DNA follows: TGTGCCATCGCGGGAGGGTCCCACGAGCAGTACTTC. This encodes CAIAGGSHEQYF.

This clone was observed at least ten times. The chain combines TRBV3-1 with TRBJ2-5; perhaps TRBD1 as D (6 bases). This CDR3 contains 13 residues. CDR1 and CDR2 from the germline V gene are LGHDT and YNNKEL (reference sequence). Deletions cut 4 bases from V and 4 bases from J, with 10 bases between. The CDR3 DNA follows: TGTGCCAGCAGCCGGGCAGGGGCAGAGACCCAGTACTTC. This gives the protein CASSRAGAETQYF.

This clone was counted many times. The sample holds other DNA sequences that translate to the same CDR3. V usage is TRBV19 and J usage is TRBJ2-4, with 10 bases aligning to TRBD2. CDR1 LNHDA and CDR2 SQIVND come from the germline V gene (reference sequence). The CDR3 is 16 amino acids. Unmatched junction bases numbered 4, after V lost 3 bases and J lost 2 bases. The CDR3, as DNA: TGTGCCAGTAGTATCATTAGCGGGAGGTCCAAAAACATTCAGTACTTC. Amino acids: CASSIISGRSKNIQYF.

This clone was seen a few times. At one end the junction does not follow the germline gene, possibly because of a read error. The chain has TRBV27 and TRBJ1-3, with D hard to call. The length of the CDR3 is 18 residues. Germline V lookup: CDR1 MNHEY, CDR2 SMNVEV (reference sequence). The CDR3 nucleotides are TGTGCCAGCAGTCTTCTCGGTCGGCATGGTTCCTCTGTAAACACCATATATTTT. This sequence encodes CASSLLGRHGSSVNTIYF.

This clone rates as medium-sized. The genes are TRBV6-1 and TRBJ2-2, with 7 bases fitting TRBD2. The V gene end was trimmed by 5 bases and the J gene end by 2 bases; junction bases not matched to a gene: 5. Per the germline V gene, CDR1 is MNHNS and CDR2 is SASEGT. The CDR3 is 15 amino acids. The CDR3 nucleotides are TGTGCCAGCAGTTTGACTAGCCGAAACACCGGGGAGCTGTTTTTT. It codes for CASSLTSRNTGELFF.

This clone has ten or more counts. V and J are TRBV25-1 and TRBJ1-4; D is unclear. This CDR3 contains 11 residues. The V end was cut by 6 bases, the J end by 8 bases, with 7 bases between. Germline CDR1 and CDR2: MGHDK and SYGVNS. The CDR3 loop is CASRSLEKLFF. CDR3 in DNA: TGTGCCAGCAGGAGTTTAGAAAAACTGTTTTTT.

This clone was seen at least ten times. The CDR3 loop is CASSLVGLHGYTF. CDR3 sequence (DNA): TGCGCCAGCAGCTTGGTGGGATTACATGGCTACACCTTC. V usage is TRBV5-1 and J usage is TRBJ1-2; D not resolved. This CDR3 region has 13 residues. Trimming shortened V by 0 bases and J by 6 bases, and 9 bases separated the two germline ends. Looked up from germline, CDR1 is SGHRS and CDR2 is YFSETQ.

This clone was observed a few times. The chain has TRBV29-1 and TRBJ2-4; TRBD1 is a possible D gene (6 bases). The V end was cut by 7 bases, the J end by 6 bases, with 16 bases between. The CDR3 is 13 residues long. From germline, CDR1 is SQVTM and CDR2 ANQGSEA. The CDR3 loop is CSAVSGQLNIQYF. CDR3 coding DNA: TGCAGCGCTGTGTCCGGACAGCTAAACATTCAGTACTTC.

This clone was observed many times. V usage is TRBV20-1 and J usage is TRBJ2-1; 15 bases map to TRBD2. J lost 8 bases, V lost 5 bases, and 7 bases had no gene match. The CDR3 runs 15 residues. CDR1 is DFQATT and CDR2 is SNEGSKA in the germline V gene (reference sequence). This CDR3 is CSAGSGLAGGHEQFF. CDR3 DNA sequence: TGCAGTGCTGGCTCGGGACTAGCGGGAGGCCATGAGCAGTTCTTC.

This sequence joins TRBV11-1 and TRBJ2-5; 9 nucleotides match TRBD2. CDR3 length: 19 residues. Germline lookup yields CDR1 SGHAT and CDR2 FQDESV (reference sequence). V shed 4 bases, J shed 5 bases, and the junction held 20 bases outside the gene matches. CDR3 in amino acids: CASSSTQREAGGIGETQYF. CDR3 bases: TGTGCCAGCAGCTCGACCCAAAGGGAAGCGGGAGGTATCGGGGAGACCCAGTACTTC.

By share, this clone counts as medium-sized. Other DNA sequences in the sample encode the same CDR3. This sequence joins TRBV24-1 and TRBJ2-3; D is uncertain. V lost 2 bases and J 2 bases, leaving 4 bases between the germline ends. CDR1 is KGHDR and CDR2 is SFDVKD in the germline V gene. CDR3 length: 13 residues. In nucleotides, the CDR3 is TGTGCCACCAGTGATTCCACCACAGATACGCAGTATTTT. Translated, it gives CATSDSTTDTQYF.

This clone was seen at least ten times. The chain carries TRBV4-3 and TRBJ2-3, with 10 bases that match TRBD2. The V segment lost 0 bases and the J segment 1 base; nucleotides outside the gene matches: 1. Germline V gives CDR1 LGHNA, CDR2 YSLEER. The CDR3 is made up of 16 amino acids. This CDR3 reads CASSQDGLAGTDTQYF. CDR3 DNA sequence: TGCGCCAGCAGCCAAGACGGACTAGCGGGCACAGATACGCAGTATTTT.

In this sample, this clone turned up many times. This chain links TRBV5-1 with TRBJ2-1; D not certain. The ends were cut back, 4 bases at V and 9 bases at J, with 14 bases in the middle. The CDR3 has 13 residues. Per germline, CDR1 SGHRS and CDR2 YFSETQ. The CDR3 region is CASSKETVSEQFF. CDR3 nucleotide sequence: TGCGCCAGCAGCAAGGAAACGGTCAGTGAGCAGTTCTTC.

Notes on this clone: Relative to the germline gene, one junction end is altered; a read error may explain this. The rearrangement uses TRBV12-3 or TRBV12-4 and TRBJ2-2, with D perhaps matching TRBD2 (5 bases). The CDR3 runs to 14 residues. The CDR3 sequence: CASMPSGEAGDLFF. CDR3 coding DNA: TGTGCCAGCATGCCCTCAGGAGAAGCCGGGGATCTGTTTTTT.

This clone was found many times. The chain joins TRBV6-1 to TRBJ2-3; tentative D call: TRBD2 (6 bases). This CDR3 is 15 amino acids long. From germline, CDR1 is MNHNS and CDR2 SASEGT. Deletions cut 6 bases from V and 4 bases from J, with 17 bases between. CDR3 nucleotide sequence: TGTGCCAGCAGCCCCCTTACGGGAGTCTCAGATACGCAGTATTTT. This sequence encodes CASSPLTGVSDTQYF.